The clone carrying this TCR beta chain was seen ten or more times. Its antigen remains unidentified. The sample is drawn from a study of CD8 T cells in ankylosing spondylitis. Study-wide findings and caveats: The study identified a TCR beta motif of roughly eight highly homologous variants that appeared characteristic of ankylosing spondylitis blood.

This CDR3 contains 15 residues. TCRdb re-called the 5' RACE reads with MiXCR, one entry per CDR3 protein. The sample contains about 39,000 distinct CDR3 sequences, 3% to 3.5% of which appear only once. The gene calls are TRBV1 and TRBJ2-1; the listed D gene, TRBD2, was not tested against the DNA. TRBV1 is an annotated pseudogene. The material sequenced was blood, either unsorted or a sorted T cell fraction (not recorded which). This TCR derives from a male donor with ankylosing spondylitis or in good health (not recorded which). CDR3 protein: CTRCRLAGSYNEQFF. In nucleotides, the CDR3 is TGCACCAGATGTCGCCTAGCGGGCTCCTACAATGAGCAGTTCTTC.